This TCR beta chain was retrieved from a study of blood T cell repertoires in COVID-19. The wider study: Acute and convalescent COVID-19 specimens originated in the United States, Italy and Spain.

Assay used: immunoSEQ multiplex PCR; TCRdb lists only in-frame clones, some missing. The data contain 370,000 or so clones, around 84% of them singletons. Germline V gene sequence: CDR1 KGHSH, CDR2 LQKENI. This CDR3 comprises 16 residues. With 1 base removed from V and 8 bases from J, the gap between germline ends came to 15 bases. The rearrangement links TRBV18 to TRBJ1-6, with D perhaps TRBD1 (6 bases). The receptor was derived from a human donor with acute or convalescent COVID-19. The donor label of this sample is uncertain. Sequences were obtained from peripheral blood. The chain's CDR3 is CASSPLTQGTDSPLHF. The DNA for the CDR3 is TGTGCCAGCTCACCACTTACACAGGGTACGGATTCACCCCTCCACTTT.